This TCR beta chain was captured by sequencing in a study of cytomegalovirus exposure and HLA in healthy donors. Primers for the PCR totalled 60 Vbeta and 13 Jbeta. Generated by immunoSEQ multiplex PCR, the TCRdb table keeps only in-frame clones and is missing some. Of 74,000 or so clones listed, roughly 79% are singletons. Germline lookup yields CDR1 SEHNR and CDR2 FQNEAQ (reference sequence). The CDR3 spans 14 residues. Comments on this clone: A read error may produce the germline difference seen at one junction end.

This TCR derives from a male donor in good health and CMV-seropositive. Sequences were obtained from PBMCs. The V gene is TRBV7-9, the J gene TRBJ2-5; D possibly matches TRBD1 or TRBD2 (5 bases each). CDR3 sequence (DNA): TGTTCCAGCGGTCCGCAGGGTATGTGGGAGACCCAGTACTTC. Encoded protein: CSSGPQGMWETQYF.